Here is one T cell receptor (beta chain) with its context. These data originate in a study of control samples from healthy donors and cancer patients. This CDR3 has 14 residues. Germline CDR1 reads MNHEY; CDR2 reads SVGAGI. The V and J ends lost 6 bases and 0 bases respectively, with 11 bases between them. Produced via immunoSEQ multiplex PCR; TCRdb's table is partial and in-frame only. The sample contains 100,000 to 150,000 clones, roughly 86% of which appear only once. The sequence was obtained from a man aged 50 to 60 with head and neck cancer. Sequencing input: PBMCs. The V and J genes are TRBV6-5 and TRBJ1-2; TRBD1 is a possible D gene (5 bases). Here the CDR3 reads CASRGTGTNYGYTF. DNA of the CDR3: TGTGCCAGCAGGGGGACTGGCACTAACTATGGCTACACCTTC.